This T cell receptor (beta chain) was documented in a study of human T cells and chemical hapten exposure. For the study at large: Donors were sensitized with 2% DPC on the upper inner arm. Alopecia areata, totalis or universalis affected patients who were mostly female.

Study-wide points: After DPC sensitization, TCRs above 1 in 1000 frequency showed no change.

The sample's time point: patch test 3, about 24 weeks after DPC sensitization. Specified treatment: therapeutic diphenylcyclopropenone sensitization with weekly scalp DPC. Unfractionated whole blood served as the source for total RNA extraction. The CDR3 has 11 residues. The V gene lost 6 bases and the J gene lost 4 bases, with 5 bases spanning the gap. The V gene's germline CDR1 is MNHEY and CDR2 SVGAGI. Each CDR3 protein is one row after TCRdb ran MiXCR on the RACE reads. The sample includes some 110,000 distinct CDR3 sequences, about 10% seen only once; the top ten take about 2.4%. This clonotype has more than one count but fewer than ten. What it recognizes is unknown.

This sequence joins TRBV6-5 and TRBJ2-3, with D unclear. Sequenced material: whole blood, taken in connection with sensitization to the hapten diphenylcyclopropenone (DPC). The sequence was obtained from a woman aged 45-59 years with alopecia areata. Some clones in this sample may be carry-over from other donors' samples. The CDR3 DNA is TGTGCCAGCAGGGGTCCAGATACGCAGTATTTT. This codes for CASRGPDTQYF.